This T cell receptor (beta chain) was obtained from a study of ipilimumab plus nivolumab after autologous stem cell transplantation. Background on the study: Median doses per patient: a few ipilimumab, 7 or 8 nivolumab. The DLBCL cohort had primary refractory and relapsed disease, with 18-month progression-free survival of approximately 87% and 28%.

This table comes from immunoSEQ multiplex PCR, and its TCRdb copy is limited to in-frame clones, with some not included. In the table there are approximately 18,000 clones, 81% of which are singletons. Per germline, CDR1 LGHNA and CDR2 YNFKEQ. The CDR3 is 15 amino acids. Losses at the gene ends were 2 bases for V and 8 bases for J; bases not matched to a gene: 5. Starting 14 to 28 days after autologous transplant, ipilimumab 1 mg/kg was given. Patients received nivolumab 3 mg/kg at weeks 1, 4, 7, 10, then fortnightly to week 26. This chain joins TRBV4-2 and TRBJ2-1, with 11 bases identical to TRBD1. The material sequenced was PBMCs, taken in a trial of ipilimumab plus nivolumab as post-transplant consolidation. This TCR came from a male donor with diffuse large B-cell lymphoma. In DNA form, the CDR3 reads TGTGCCAGCAGCCAATGGACAGGGGGCAACTATGAGCAGTTCTTC. Protein product: CASSQWTGGNYEQFF.